A single sample is the source of the 9 T cell receptor beta chains below, sequenced in a study of T cell changes during pregnancy in multiple sclerosis. The table came from immunoSEQ multiplex PCR; TCRdb's copy has only in-frame clones and leaves some out. The sample carries about 63,000 clones, roughly 92% recorded once. Sequenced material: CD8+ T cells from peripheral blood mononuclear cells, taken in the second trimester of pregnancy. The receptors were gathered from a female donor with multiple sclerosis, enrolled in a pregnancy study.

The chain combines TRBV9 with TRBJ2-1; TRBD1 might be the D (5 bases). Germline V lookup: CDR1 SGDLS, CDR2 YYNGEE. Between the trimmed V and J ends, which lost 0 bases and 10 bases, there was a span of 14 bases. The length of the CDR3 is 14 residues. CDR3 amino acids: CASSVGGRPTEQFF. The CDR3 region has the DNA TGTGCCAGCAGCGTAGGGGGCCGGCCCACAGAGCAGTTCTTC.

This clone was detected once. The chain combines TRBV4-1 with TRBJ2-1; 8 nucleotides agree with TRBD2. Germline CDR1 MGHRA, CDR2 YSYEKL. After removal of 3 bases from V and 1 base from J, the junction contained 5 bases not matched to a gene. The CDR3 sequence is 16 residues long. CDR3: CASSHGLAGSYNEQFF. Written as DNA, the CDR3 is TGCGCCAGCAGCCACGGACTAGCAGGGTCCTACAATGAGCAGTTCTTC.

The chain couples TRBV5-4 to TRBJ2-7; D remains unclear. Trimming shortened V by 0 bases and J by 7 bases, and 11 bases separated the two germline ends. The CDR3 contains 13 residues. CDR1 is SGHNT and CDR2 is YYREEE in the germline V gene (reference sequence). The CDR3 DNA sequence: TGTGCCAGCAGCTTGGATGGTAGGCGGGAGCAGTACTTC. Its translation is CASSLDGRREQYF.

This CDR3 is CASSYSGDSGNYGYTF. CDR3 nucleotides: TGTGCCAGCAGTTACTCGGGGGACAGTGGGAACTATGGCTACACCTTC. The chain is built from TRBV6-5 and TRBJ1-2; TRBD1 matches 7 bases. Germline CDR1 and CDR2: MNHEY and SVGAGI. The CDR3 covers 16 residues. J lost 2 bases, V lost 0 bases, and 6 bases had no gene match.

The chain combines TRBV27 with TRBJ2-5; 7 bases fit TRBD1. Germline-derived CDR1 and CDR2 are MNHEY and SMNVEV (reference sequence). Trimming removed 5 bases from V and 5 bases from J; junction bases left unmatched: 8. This CDR3 contains 14 residues. The CDR3 is CASSPPGGWETQYF. CDR3 DNA sequence: TGTGCCAGCAGTCCCCCAGGGGGTTGGGAGACCCAGTACTTC.

The rearrangement uses TRBV2 and TRBJ2-7; D possibly corresponds to TRBD2 (5 bases). Trimming removed 6 bases from V and 6 bases from J, with 12 bases in between. The CDR3 is made up of 12 amino acids. From germline, CDR1 is SNHLY and CDR2 FYNNEI. The DNA of the CDR3 is TGTGCCAGCAGAGAGGGCGTTTCCGAGCAGTACTTC. Its translation is CASREGVSEQYF.

V gene TRBV28 combines with J gene TRBJ1-5; D perhaps matches TRBD1 (5 bases). CDR1 is MDHEN and CDR2 is SYDVKM in the germline V gene. Trimming cost V 5 bases and J 0 bases, with 11 bases left between them. The CDR3 is 15 amino acids. CDR3 nucleotides: TGTGCCAGCAGTCCGGGGGAGGCTAGCAATCAGCCCCAGCATTTT. It is translated as CASSPGEASNQPQHF.

This chain connects TRBV28 to TRBJ1-5; D is ambiguous. V lost 4 bases and J lost 1, with 8 bases in between. Germline V gene lookup returns CDR1 MDHEN and CDR2 SYDVKM. The CDR3 sequence is 14 residues long. This chain's CDR3 is CASSSGLSNQPQHF. For the CDR3, the DNA is TGTGCCAGCAGTTCAGGTCTGAGCAATCAGCCCCAGCATTTT.

This rearrangement joins TRBV5-1 to TRBJ2-7; D perhaps matches TRBD2 (6 bases). The V gene's germline CDR1 is SGHRS and CDR2 YFSETQ. The CDR3 is 14 residues long. Trimming removed 7 bases from V and 1 base from J, with 15 bases in between. The CDR3 spells CASEEGSKSYEQYF. The CDR3 region has the DNA TGCGCCAGCGAGGAGGGAAGTAAGTCCTACGAGCAGTACTTC.